This entry lists 32 T cell receptor beta chains sequenced from one sample in a study of beta chain features in type 1 diabetes. Broader study findings: Shortening that was moderate but significant affected the TCRB CDR3s of Type 1 diabetes patients in all four CD4+ subsets.

Antigens for these TCRs are unknown. Sequencing targeted expressed TCRB transcripts, as all isolated RNA had been reverse transcribed. Assay: immunoSEQ multiplex PCR; the TCRdb copy retains only in-frame clones and omits some. Altogether 20,000 to 30,000 clones are present, roughly 66% being singletons, with the ten largest covering around 4%. What was sequenced was Tregs from blood. Receptors were obtained from a man aged 18 to 29 with type 1 diabetes.

This sequence joins TRBV5-1 and TRBJ1-1; 7 nucleotides align to TRBD1. With V trimmed by 5 bases and J by 9 bases, 13 bases remained unmatched. The germline V gene encodes CDR1 SGHRS and CDR2 YFSETQ. This CDR3 is built from 14 residues. The DNA for the CDR3 is TGCGCCAGCAGATCGGGACAGTCGGGCGTCCAAGCTTTCTTT. Its translation is CASRSGQSGVQAFF.

This clone was detected only once. V is TRBV19 and J is TRBJ2-2; D may be TRBD2 (7 bases). In germline, CDR1 is LNHDA, CDR2 SQIVND (reference sequence). The CDR3 runs 17 residues. V was shortened by 7 bases and J by 3 bases, with 21 bases between the two germline ends. The CDR3 loop reads CASTMRGGEFHTGELFF. CDR3 DNA: TGTGCCAGTACCATGAGGGGGGGCGAATTTCACACCGGGGAGCTGTTTTTT.

This chain uses TRBV5-4 with TRBJ2-3, with 14 positions matching TRBD2. The CDR3 sequence is 16 residues long. J gave up 4 bases and V 4 bases, and 5 bases lay outside the gene matches. Germline-derived CDR1 and CDR2 are SGHNT and YYREEE (reference sequence). The CDR3 region has the DNA TGTGCCAGCAGCGCGGGACTAGCGGGGGAGGCAGATACGCAGTATTTT. Translating gives CASSAGLAGEADTQYF.

This clone was picked up a small number of times. This chain uses TRBV7-9 with TRBJ1-1, with 7 bases fitting TRBD1. Trimming took 2 bases from V and 0 from J; bases not matched to a gene: 0. CDR3 length equals 14 residues. Germline lookup yields CDR1 SEHNR and CDR2 FQNEAQ (reference sequence). Written as DNA, the CDR3 is TGTGCCAGCAGCTTACAGGGGGTGAACACTGAAGCTTTCTTT. As protein: CASSLQGVNTEAFF.

CDR3 protein: CASSERDRGPEAFF. CDR3 DNA sequence: TGTGCCAGCAGTGAAAGGGACAGGGGGCCCGAAGCTTTCTTT. V usage is TRBV25-1 and J usage is TRBJ1-1, with TRBD1 matching over 12 bases. This CDR3 comprises 14 residues. J lost 8 bases, V lost 2 bases, and 3 bases had no gene match. Germline loops: CDR1 MGHDK, CDR2 SYGVNS.

The chain uses TRBV6-5 and TRBJ2-4, with D possibly being TRBD2 (5 bases). Trimming took 5 bases from V and 2 from J, leaving 10 bases between them. The CDR3 runs to 14 residues. CDR1 and CDR2 (germline): MNHEY, SVGAGI. The CDR3 DNA is TGTGCCAGCAGTCGTAGCGTGACCAAAAACATTCAGTACTTC. Translation gives CASSRSVTKNIQYF.

In DNA, the CDR3 is TGTGCCAGCAGCTTTAATGACAGGGGACTTGAAGCTTTCTTT. Translating it yields CASSFNDRGLEAFF. The rearrangement joins TRBV7-2 to TRBJ1-1; TRBD1 agrees at 8 bases. The V gene's germline CDR1 is SGHTA and CDR2 FQGNSA. J gave up 7 bases and V 3 bases, and 7 bases lay outside the gene matches. CDR3 length: 14 residues.

V usage is TRBV10-2 and J usage is TRBJ1-3, with TRBD1 matching over 7 bases. Per germline, CDR1 WSHSY and CDR2 SAAADI. J lost 2 bases, V lost 7 bases, and 5 bases had no gene match. CDR3 length: 14 residues. The DNA of the CDR3 is TGCGCCAGCACGGGGCAGGGGGCTGGAAACACCATATATTTT. The encoded protein is CASTGQGAGNTIYF.

This rearrangement joins TRBV6-5 to TRBJ2-4; 7 bases line up with TRBD2. The CDR3 sequence is 15 residues long. The V and J ends lost 0 bases and 8 bases, in that order; junction bases with no gene match: 7. Germline V gene data show CDR1 as MNHEY and CDR2 as SVGAGI. The CDR3 nucleotides read TGTGCCAGCAGTTACTCCTCGGGGGGAACGGACATTCAGTACTTC. This gives the protein CASSYSSGGTDIQYF.

V usage is TRBV10-3 and J usage is TRBJ1-3; perhaps TRBD1 as D (6 bases). The CDR3 runs 14 residues. With 4 bases removed from V and 2 bases from J, the gap between germline ends came to 9 bases. Germline CDR1 is ENHRY and CDR2 is SYGVKD. The CDR3 sequence: CAISAQGAGNTIYF. Here the CDR3 DNA reads TGTGCCATCAGTGCACAGGGCGCTGGAAACACCATATATTTT.

V usage is TRBV28 and J usage is TRBJ2-5; D may be TRBD1 (5 bases). The J call is uncertain, as TRBJ2-7 better fits the DNA end. The CDR3 runs 13 residues. CDR1 is MDHEN, CDR2 SYDVKM, per germline. This chain's CDR3 is CASGDSATYEQYF. As DNA, the CDR3 is TGTGCCAGCGGAGACAGTGCGACCTACGAGCAGTACTTC.

The chain links TRBV28 to TRBJ2-7, with D tentatively TRBD1 (7 bases). The CDR3 is 14 amino acids. V lost 6 bases and J lost 6, with 18 bases in between. Germline CDR1 is MDHEN and CDR2 is SYDVKM. The CDR3 nucleotides are TGTGCCAGCAGCCTGGGGGACAGAGCGGGCGAGCAGTACTTC. It codes for CASSLGDRAGEQYF.

The rearrangement links TRBV7-8 to TRBJ1-1, with D possibly TRBD1 on 6 matching bases. V was trimmed by 5 bases and J by 6 bases, leaving 16 bases between them. Germline-derived CDR1 and CDR2 are SGHVS and FQNEAQ. The CDR3 spans 14 residues. CDR3 loop: CASSETGWSPEAFF. CDR3 sequence (DNA): TGTGCCAGCAGCGAGACAGGTTGGTCCCCTGAAGCTTTCTTT.

The chain is built from TRBV2 and TRBJ2-7, with 8 bases that match TRBD1. This CDR3 comprises 12 residues. The germline V gene has CDR1 SNHLY and CDR2 FYNNEI. J was trimmed by 6 bases and V by 7 bases; bases with no gene match: 5. As DNA, the CDR3 is TGTGCCAGCAAATCAGGGGGCGTCGAGCAGTACTTC. This codes for CASKSGGVEQYF.

This clone occurred once. This chain joins TRBV2 and TRBJ1-2; D unclear. V lost 2 bases and J lost 14, with 12 bases in between. Germline CDR1 SNHLY, CDR2 FYNNEI. The CDR3 loop spans 11 amino acids. CDR3 nucleotides: TGTGCCAGCAGTGAATTAAGATGGCGGACCTTC. Its protein is CASSELRWRTF.

In nucleotides, the CDR3 is TGTGCCAGCAGAGGACTAGCGATTGGTAATGAGCAGTTCTTC. It translates to CASRGLAIGNEQFF. This rearrangement joins TRBV6-5 to TRBJ2-1; TRBD2 agrees at 9 bases. The ends lost 6 bases at V and 7 bases at J; junction bases unmatched: 7. There are 14 residues in the CDR3. Per the germline V gene, CDR1 is MNHEY and CDR2 is SVGAGI.

The rearrangement links TRBV7-9 to TRBJ2-1; 7 bases line up with TRBD2. After removal of 1 base from V and 9 bases from J, the junction contained 6 bases not matched to a gene. CDR1 SEHNR and CDR2 FQNEAQ come from the germline V gene (reference sequence). The CDR3 contains 14 residues. This chain's CDR3 is CASSLVAGESEQFF. The CDR3 DNA reads as TGTGCCAGCAGCTTAGTTGCGGGAGAGAGTGAGCAGTTCTTC.

The chain uses TRBV10-3 and TRBJ2-5, with a tentative D call TRBD1 (6 bases). The CDR3 length is 14 residues. Trimming pared 0 bases from V and 2 bases from J, leaving 7 bases between. The germline CDR1 and CDR2 sequences are ENHRY and SYGVKD. CDR3 residues: CAISESRGQETQYF. Written as DNA, the CDR3 is TGTGCCATCAGTGAGTCCAGGGGTCAAGAGACCCAGTACTTC.

The chain is built from TRBV5-1 and TRBJ1-2; maybe TRBD1 (5 bases). CDR3 size: 12 residues. The germline CDR1 and CDR2 sequences are SGHRS and YFSETQ. Trimming took off 4 bases at V and 7 bases at J, with 11 bases between the two ends. CDR3 residues: CASSPVGGGYTF. The CDR3 DNA sequence: TGCGCCAGCAGCCCGGTCGGGGGTGGCTACACCTTC.

The gene calls are TRBV28 and TRBJ1-5; a weak D match, TRBD1 (5 bases). Per the germline V gene, CDR1 is MDHEN and CDR2 is SYDVKM. This CDR3 has 12 amino acids. V was trimmed by 10 bases and J by 8 bases, leaving 15 bases between them. The CDR3 region has the DNA TGTGCCACCACGGAGGGGTTGAAGCCCCAGCATTTT. It specifies CATTEGLKPQHF.

As for this clone: One end of the junction does not line up with germline, which may come from a read error. This chain uses TRBV6-5 with TRBJ1-1; 8 bases are a match to TRBD1. The germline V gene has CDR1 MNHEY and CDR2 SVGAGI. The CDR3 runs to 14 residues. The chain's CDR3 is CASSADRGALGGVF. The CDR3 DNA follows: TGTGCCAGCAGCGCAGACAGGGGCGCCCTTGGAGGGGTCTTT.

The chain joins TRBV28 to TRBJ2-7; D not certain. Germline CDR1 and CDR2: MDHEN and SYDVKM. Trimming took 1 base from V and 3 from J, leaving 7 bases between them. The CDR3 has 13 residues. CDR3 DNA sequence: TGTGCCAGCAGTTTATTCCCAGGCTACGAGCAGTACTTC. Amino acid sequence: CASSLFPGYEQYF.

This clone was detected once. This chain links TRBV5-1 with TRBJ2-7; D gene ambiguous. V lost 0 bases to trimming and J lost 3 bases, with 7 bases between them. CDR3 length: 13 amino acids. Per the germline V gene, CDR1 is SGHRS and CDR2 is YFSETQ. In DNA, the CDR3 is TGCGCCAGCAGCTTGGACATCAGCTACGAGCAGTACTTC. Translation: CASSLDISYEQYF. Variable domain in full (rest from reference TRBV5-1 and TRBJ2-7): KAGVTQTPRYLIKTRGQQVTLSCSPISGHRSVSWYQQTPGQGLQFLFEYFSETQRNKGNFPGRFSGRQFSNSRSEMNVSTLELGDSALYLCASSLDISYEQYFGPGTRLTVT.

The chain employs TRBV27 and TRBJ2-7; 10 nucleotides match TRBD1. The V gene end was trimmed by 5 bases and the J gene end by 4 bases; junction bases not matched to a gene: 8. This CDR3 comprises 15 residues. Germline values: CDR1 MNHEY, CDR2 SMNVEV (reference sequence). The CDR3 nucleotides read TGTGCCAGCAGTGGGAGGACAGGGGGACCTTACGAGCAGTACTTC. Its protein product is CASSGRTGGPYEQYF.

The chain has TRBV18 and TRBJ2-1; TRBD2 aligns across 10 bases. Per the germline V gene, CDR1 is KGHSH and CDR2 is LQKENI. Trimming at V came to 1 base and at J to 6 bases, leaving 9 bases not matched to a gene. The CDR3 loop spans 17 amino acids. CDR3 region: CASSPLAGGLQINEQFF. The CDR3 DNA reads TGTGCCAGCTCACCACTAGCGGGGGGTCTCCAGATCAATGAGCAGTTCTTC.

The chain couples TRBV7-9 to TRBJ2-7, with D hard to call. Trimming removed 5 bases at V and 3 bases at J, with 8 bases between. The CDR3 length is 12 residues. The germline V gene encodes CDR1 SEHNR and CDR2 FQNEAQ (reference sequence). CDR3 loop: CASSTLVYEQYF. CDR3 DNA: TGTGCCAGCAGCACCTTAGTCTACGAGCAGTACTTC.

The CDR3 DNA follows: TGCGCCAGCAGCTTAGGGGGGGCCGACTCCTACGAGCAGTACTTC. It is translated as CASSLGGADSYEQYF. This rearrangement joins TRBV5-1 to TRBJ2-7, with D possibly TRBD2 on 7 matching bases. The germline V and J ends were trimmed by 2 bases and 0 bases, with 12 bases remaining between them. There are 15 residues in the CDR3. CDR1 and CDR2 (germline): SGHRS, YFSETQ.

V gene TRBV5-6 combines with J gene TRBJ2-2; 9 bases agree with TRBD2. Germline values: CDR1 SGHDT, CDR2 YYEEEE. The V segment lost 7 bases and the J segment 5 bases; nucleotides outside the gene matches: 15. The length of the CDR3 is 17 residues. The CDR3 loop is CASPTMRAGGSTGELFF. CDR3 sequence (DNA): TGTGCCAGCCCGACGATGAGAGCGGGAGGCTCGACCGGGGAGCTGTTTTTT.

The rearrangement joins TRBV4-2 to TRBJ2-3; 13 nucleotides align to TRBD2. From germline, CDR1 is LGHNA and CDR2 YNFKEQ. The CDR3 consists of 19 residues. Trimming took 5 bases from V and 2 from J; bases not matched to a gene: 13. The CDR3 sequence: CASSSRGLAGARATDTQYF. The CDR3 DNA follows: TGTGCCAGCAGCTCCCGAGGACTAGCGGGAGCCCGAGCCACAGATACGCAGTATTTT.

This chain links TRBV2 with TRBJ2-4; TRBD1 aligns across 8 bases. The V and J ends lost 5 bases and 6 bases, in that order; junction bases with no gene match: 9. In germline, CDR1 is SNHLY, CDR2 FYNNEI. The CDR3 consists of 15 residues. CDR3 protein: CASSYQGATGNIQYF. The CDR3 DNA follows: TGTGCCAGCAGTTATCAGGGGGCTACCGGAAACATTCAGTACTTC.

CDR3 sequence (DNA): TGCGCCAGCAGCTTGTCGAGGGCGAATCGAGATACGCAGTATTTT. Translating it yields CASSLSRANRDTQYF. J is TRBJ2-3 and V is TRBV5-1, with D possibly being TRBD2 (5 bases). Trimming shortened V by 1 base and J by 5 bases, and 14 bases separated the two germline ends. The CDR3 loop spans 15 amino acids. CDR1 and CDR2 from the germline V gene are SGHRS and YFSETQ.

This sequence joins TRBV6-1 and TRBJ1-5; D is uncertain. Looked up from germline, CDR1 is MNHNS and CDR2 is SASEGT. Trimming cost V 4 bases and J 4 bases, with 11 bases left between them. This CDR3 spans 14 amino acids. The CDR3 nucleotides are TGTGCCAGCAGTGTAACGCGGGGAAATCAGCCCCAGCATTTT. Translating it yields CASSVTRGNQPQHF.